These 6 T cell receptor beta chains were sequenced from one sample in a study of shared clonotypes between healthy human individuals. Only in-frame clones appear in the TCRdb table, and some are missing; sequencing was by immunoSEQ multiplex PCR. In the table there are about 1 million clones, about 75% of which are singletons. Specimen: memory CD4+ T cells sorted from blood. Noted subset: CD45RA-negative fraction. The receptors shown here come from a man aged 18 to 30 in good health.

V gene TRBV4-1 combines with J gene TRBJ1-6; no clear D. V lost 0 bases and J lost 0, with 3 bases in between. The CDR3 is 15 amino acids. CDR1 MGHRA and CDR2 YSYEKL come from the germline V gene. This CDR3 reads CASSQDSSYNSPLHF. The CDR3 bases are TGCGCCAGCAGCCAAGACAGCTCCTATAATTCACCCCTCCACTTT.

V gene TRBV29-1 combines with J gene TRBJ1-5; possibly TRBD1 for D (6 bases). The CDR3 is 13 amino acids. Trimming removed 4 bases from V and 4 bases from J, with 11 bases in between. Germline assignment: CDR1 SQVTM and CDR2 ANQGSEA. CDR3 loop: CSVGTVTNQPQHF. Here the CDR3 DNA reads TGCAGCGTTGGGACAGTGACTAATCAGCCCCAGCATTTT.

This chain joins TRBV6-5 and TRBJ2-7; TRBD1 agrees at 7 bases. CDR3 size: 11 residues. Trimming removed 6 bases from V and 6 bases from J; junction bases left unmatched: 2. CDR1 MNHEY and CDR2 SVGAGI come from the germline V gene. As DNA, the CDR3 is TGTGCCAGCAGGACAGGGACCGAGCAGTACTTC. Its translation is CASRTGTEQYF.

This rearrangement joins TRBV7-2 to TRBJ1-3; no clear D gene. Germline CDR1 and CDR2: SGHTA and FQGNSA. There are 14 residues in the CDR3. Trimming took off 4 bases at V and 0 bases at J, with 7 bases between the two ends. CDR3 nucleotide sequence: TGTGCCAGCAGCTCGCCCAGCTCTGGAAACACCATATATTTT. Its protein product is CASSSPSSGNTIYF.

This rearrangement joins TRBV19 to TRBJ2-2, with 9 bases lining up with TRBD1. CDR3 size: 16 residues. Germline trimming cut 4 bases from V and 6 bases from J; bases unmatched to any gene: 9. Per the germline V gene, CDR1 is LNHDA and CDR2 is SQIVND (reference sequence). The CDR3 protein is CASSTVPGTGPGELFF. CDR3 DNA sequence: TGTGCCAGTAGTACAGTTCCGGGGACAGGGCCCGGGGAGCTGTTTTTT.

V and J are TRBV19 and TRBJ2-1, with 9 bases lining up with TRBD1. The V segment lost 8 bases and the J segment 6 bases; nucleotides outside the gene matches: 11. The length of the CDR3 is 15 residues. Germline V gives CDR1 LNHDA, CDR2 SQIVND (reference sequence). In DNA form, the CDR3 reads TGTGCCAGTCATTTGTCCGGGACAGGGCGCAATGAGCAGTTCTTC. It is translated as CASHLSGTGRNEQFF.